This T cell receptor (beta chain) is from a study of shared clonotypes between healthy human individuals. Sequencing was performed with immunoSEQ multiplex PCR; in TCRdb, only in-frame clones are kept and a portion is missing. The sample holds more than 2 million clones, more than 90% seen once. With 3 bases removed from V and 5 bases from J, the gap between germline ends came to 15 bases. Germline V gene data show CDR1 as SGHDT and CDR2 as YYEEEE. This CDR3 region has 16 residues. The sequenced material came from naive CD4+ T cells sorted from blood. The subset denotes: CD45RA+ positively selected. This receptor was taken from a man aged 18 to 29 in good health. The V gene is TRBV5-6, the J gene TRBJ1-6; D may be TRBD1 (5 bases). The CDR3 is CASSWGSGLNNSPLHF. The CDR3 coding sequence is TGTGCCAGCAGCTGGGGGTCAGGGCTGAATAATTCACCCCTCCACTTT.